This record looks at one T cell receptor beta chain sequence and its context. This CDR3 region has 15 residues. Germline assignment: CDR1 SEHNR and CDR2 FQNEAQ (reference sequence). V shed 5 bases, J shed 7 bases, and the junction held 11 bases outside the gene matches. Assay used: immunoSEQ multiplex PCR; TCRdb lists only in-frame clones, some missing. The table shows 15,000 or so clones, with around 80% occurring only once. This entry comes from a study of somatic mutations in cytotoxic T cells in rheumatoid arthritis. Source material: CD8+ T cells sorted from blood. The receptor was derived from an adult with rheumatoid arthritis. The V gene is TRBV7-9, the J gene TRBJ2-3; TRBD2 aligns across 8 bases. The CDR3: CASSALADVLYTQYF. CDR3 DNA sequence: TGTGCCAGCAGCGCACTAGCGGACGTTCTTTATACGCAGTATTTT.